The T cell receptor beta chain described here comes from a study of blood T cell repertoires in COVID-19 (TCRdb year 2020). For context, the study as a whole: Samples from collaborators originated in the United States, Italy and Spain and spanned both the acute and convalescent phases of COVID-19. The samples were drawn from two sources: the first 160 participants of the ongoing ImmuneRACE study, and 1,200 or so subjects contributed by 6 global collaborators. A freely available public database, intended as a resource for researchers studying the immune response to SARS-CoV-2, is where the repertoires were released. Subjects who had been exposed to COVID-19, were actively infected with it, or had recovered from it provided the deeply sampled blood TCRbeta repertoires that made up the dataset. The prospective study material was composed of cDNA or gDNA derived from T cells, B-cell-depleted T cells, or PBMCs. Where available, HLA class I and class II types were obtained from metadata supplied by the sample provider rather than from assay-based typing. Sample metadata almost always included a de-identified subject ID, COVID-19 status, age in years and sex.

TCRbeta CDR3 regions were amplified from genomic DNA using the immunoSEQ Assay, a bias-controlled multiplex PCR. In the original analysis: Within the assay, amplification of reference gene primers was used to estimate how many nucleated cells each sample contained. To quantify the absolute abundance of each unique TCRbeta CDR3 rearrangement, sequence reads were collapsed and filtered. For each sample, productive Simpson clonality was calculated as the square root of Simpson's diversity index over productive rearrangements. As stored in TCRdb, this immuneACCESS dataset retains in-frame rearrangements with V and J assigned. A fraction of the clones does not appear; measured against another copy, unresolved V genes explain less than half of the discrepancy, and the remainder lacks a known reason. V and J calls and clone size are as listed in that table; D and trimming were resolved from the DNA. The sample has around 260,000 clones on record, approximately 86% of them singletons. 1.5% to 2% of the sample is held by the ten biggest clonotypes.

The CDR3 holds 12 amino acids from the cysteine to the phenylalanine. Just CDR3 DNA is preserved here, 36 bases in frame from base 1. Here V drops 1 base and J drops 7 bases, and the junction holds 3 bases not matched to any gene. As encoded in the germline V gene (reference sequence), CDR1 is GTSNPN while CDR2 is SVGIG. Points on this clone: Its antigen is not yet known. Per-base qualities were not stored, and no clone one base away is much larger.

Collaborating institutions collected whole blood in K2EDTA tubes following their own protocols. For TCRbeta analysis, collaborators shipped samples as frozen whole blood, isolated PBMCs, or DNA extracted from either of those sample types. Findings and caveats that apply to the study as a whole: The amount of clinical and demographic metadata varied by source and participant and was provided uncurated.

The chain employs TRBV30 and TRBJ1-2, and 7 bases in between align with TRBD1. The receptor comes from a young man with active or convalescent COVID-19. The sequencing input was peripheral blood. CDR3 sequence: CAWSGQGLGYTF. The sequenced DNA is TGTGCCTGGAGTGGACAGGGTCTTGGCTACACCTTC.